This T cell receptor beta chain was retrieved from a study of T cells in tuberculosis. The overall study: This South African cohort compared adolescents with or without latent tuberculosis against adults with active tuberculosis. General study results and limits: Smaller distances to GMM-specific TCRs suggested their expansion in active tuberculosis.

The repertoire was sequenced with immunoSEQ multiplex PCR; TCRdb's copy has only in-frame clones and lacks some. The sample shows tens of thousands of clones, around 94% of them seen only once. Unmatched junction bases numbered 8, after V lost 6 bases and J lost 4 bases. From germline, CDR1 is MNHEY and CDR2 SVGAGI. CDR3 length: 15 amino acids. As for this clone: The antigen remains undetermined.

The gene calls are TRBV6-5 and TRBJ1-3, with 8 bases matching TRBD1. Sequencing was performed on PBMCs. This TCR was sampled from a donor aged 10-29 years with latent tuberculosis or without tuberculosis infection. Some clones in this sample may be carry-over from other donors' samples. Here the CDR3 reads CASRPPGTGGNTIYF. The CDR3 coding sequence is TGTGCCAGCAGGCCGCCTGGGACAGGAGGAAACACCATATATTTT.